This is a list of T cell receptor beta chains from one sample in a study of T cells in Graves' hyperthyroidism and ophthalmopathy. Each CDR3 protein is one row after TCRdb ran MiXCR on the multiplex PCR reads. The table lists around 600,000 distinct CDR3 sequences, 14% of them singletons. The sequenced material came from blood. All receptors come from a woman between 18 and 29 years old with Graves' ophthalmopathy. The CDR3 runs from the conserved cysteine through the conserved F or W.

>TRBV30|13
CAWKPPSTDTQYF
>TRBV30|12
CAWSVIGDTQYF
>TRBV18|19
CASSPPSTSGSSGANVLTF
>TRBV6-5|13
CASSSDFAGELFF
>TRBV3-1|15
CASSRSDRDTDTQYF
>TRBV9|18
CASSPRGVGARGDNEQFF
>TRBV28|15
CASRSAGTGLYEQYF
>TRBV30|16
CAWTTGSSAVNTEAFF
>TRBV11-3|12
CASRIRSGEQFF
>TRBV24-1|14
CATKSRDWQETQYF
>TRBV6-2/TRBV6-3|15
CASSYPGMSNQPQHF
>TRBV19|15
CASSISGSSTDTQYF
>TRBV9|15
CASSPKAGVLREQYF
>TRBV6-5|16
CASSYSVAGGVDTQYF
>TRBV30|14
CAWTPPETSYEQYF
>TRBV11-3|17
CASSLVPGGADTGELFF
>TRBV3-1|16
CASSQDPTSVYYEQYF
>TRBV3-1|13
CASSQVEANEQYF
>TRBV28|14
CASSPGLAGAEQYF
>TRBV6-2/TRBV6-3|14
CASRPPWGGETQYF
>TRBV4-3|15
CASSPLLGGAGELFF
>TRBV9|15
CASSVGAGDWEKLFF
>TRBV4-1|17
CASSLDGPSGRRDEQFF
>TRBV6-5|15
CASSYSTGRAGELFF
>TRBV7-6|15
CASSHPGGNGNTIYF
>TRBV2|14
CASTPGTGFHEQFF
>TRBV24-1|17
CATSDLPGQGNTGELFF
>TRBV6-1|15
CASSQTGVNTGELFF
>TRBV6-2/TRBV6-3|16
CASSSWDRTTDARRYF
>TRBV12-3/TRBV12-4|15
CASSPSSGRAREQYF
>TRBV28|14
CASTSAGTAYEQYF
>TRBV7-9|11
CASGVGREQYF
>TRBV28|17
CASSFARVTESYNEQFF
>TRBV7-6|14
CASSAQWTDNEQFF
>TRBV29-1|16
CSVEGRVGFRFYGYTF